This record covers a single TCR beta chain. Its antigen is still unknown. One junction end does not reproduce the germline sequence, and a read error may be involved. This entry belongs to a study of glioma-infiltrating T cells. Notes on the study in general: Above-expected tissue-blood divergence occurred in all gliomas, most in low-grade ones. Only very few CDR3 sequences appeared in both tissue and blood.

The CDR3 spans 15 residues. Germline V CDR1 and CDR2: MNHEY, SVGAGI. The iRepertoire nested amplicon-rescue multiplex PCR amplified TCR alpha and beta CDR3s from RNA. For one-step reverse transcription and amplification, roughly 85-450 ng of tissue mRNA or PBMC total RNA was used. TCRdb re-called the multiplex PCR reads with MiXCR, one entry per CDR3 protein. This table has under 200,000 distinct CDR3 sequences, more than 35% appearing once. The material sequenced was glioma tissue, nonneoplastic brain tissue, or PBMCs (not recorded which). The receptor's source is a human donor with low-grade glioma or glioblastoma, undergoing nonglioma brain surgery, or in good health (not recorded which). This sequence joins TRBV6-5 and TRBJ1-4; D is unresolved. For the CDR3, the DNA is TGTGCCAGCAGTTACGGGTCGCGTTCTAATGAAAAGCTGCTTTTT. It encodes CASSYGSRSNEKLLF.